The T cell receptor (beta chain) under discussion was sequenced for a study of T cells expressing NK-cell markers. At the level of the study: Underlying the TCR beta repertoires were sorted CD3+CD56+NKG2C+, CD3+CD56+NKG2C- and CD3+CD56-NKG2C+ T cells. The eight sequenced donors comprised seven who were HCMV-seropositive and one who was seronegative. Study-wide findings and caveats: Dominant NKG2C+ clonotypes accounted for about 1.0-8% of CD8+ T cells in six or seven donors.

UMIs were included in TCR beta cDNA generated by 5'RACE template switching. Using the 5' RACE reads, TCRdb records one entry per CDR3 protein without DNA. There are 500,000 or so distinct CDR3 sequences in the sample, with roughly 3.5% held by the top ten. On this clonotype: Its antigen is unknown.

The CDR3 totals 17 residues. The J gene is TRBJ1-6, the V gene TRBV12-3 or TRBV12-4; the D gene TCRdb calls, TRBD1, cannot be checked with no DNA. The sequenced material came from blood T cells: a sorted CD56 or NKG2C T cell subset, CD4+ or CD8+ T cells, or bulk PBMC T cells (not recorded which). The clonotype originates from a man in his late teens or twenties in good health. The CDR3 spells CASSFGQGGSYNSPLHF.